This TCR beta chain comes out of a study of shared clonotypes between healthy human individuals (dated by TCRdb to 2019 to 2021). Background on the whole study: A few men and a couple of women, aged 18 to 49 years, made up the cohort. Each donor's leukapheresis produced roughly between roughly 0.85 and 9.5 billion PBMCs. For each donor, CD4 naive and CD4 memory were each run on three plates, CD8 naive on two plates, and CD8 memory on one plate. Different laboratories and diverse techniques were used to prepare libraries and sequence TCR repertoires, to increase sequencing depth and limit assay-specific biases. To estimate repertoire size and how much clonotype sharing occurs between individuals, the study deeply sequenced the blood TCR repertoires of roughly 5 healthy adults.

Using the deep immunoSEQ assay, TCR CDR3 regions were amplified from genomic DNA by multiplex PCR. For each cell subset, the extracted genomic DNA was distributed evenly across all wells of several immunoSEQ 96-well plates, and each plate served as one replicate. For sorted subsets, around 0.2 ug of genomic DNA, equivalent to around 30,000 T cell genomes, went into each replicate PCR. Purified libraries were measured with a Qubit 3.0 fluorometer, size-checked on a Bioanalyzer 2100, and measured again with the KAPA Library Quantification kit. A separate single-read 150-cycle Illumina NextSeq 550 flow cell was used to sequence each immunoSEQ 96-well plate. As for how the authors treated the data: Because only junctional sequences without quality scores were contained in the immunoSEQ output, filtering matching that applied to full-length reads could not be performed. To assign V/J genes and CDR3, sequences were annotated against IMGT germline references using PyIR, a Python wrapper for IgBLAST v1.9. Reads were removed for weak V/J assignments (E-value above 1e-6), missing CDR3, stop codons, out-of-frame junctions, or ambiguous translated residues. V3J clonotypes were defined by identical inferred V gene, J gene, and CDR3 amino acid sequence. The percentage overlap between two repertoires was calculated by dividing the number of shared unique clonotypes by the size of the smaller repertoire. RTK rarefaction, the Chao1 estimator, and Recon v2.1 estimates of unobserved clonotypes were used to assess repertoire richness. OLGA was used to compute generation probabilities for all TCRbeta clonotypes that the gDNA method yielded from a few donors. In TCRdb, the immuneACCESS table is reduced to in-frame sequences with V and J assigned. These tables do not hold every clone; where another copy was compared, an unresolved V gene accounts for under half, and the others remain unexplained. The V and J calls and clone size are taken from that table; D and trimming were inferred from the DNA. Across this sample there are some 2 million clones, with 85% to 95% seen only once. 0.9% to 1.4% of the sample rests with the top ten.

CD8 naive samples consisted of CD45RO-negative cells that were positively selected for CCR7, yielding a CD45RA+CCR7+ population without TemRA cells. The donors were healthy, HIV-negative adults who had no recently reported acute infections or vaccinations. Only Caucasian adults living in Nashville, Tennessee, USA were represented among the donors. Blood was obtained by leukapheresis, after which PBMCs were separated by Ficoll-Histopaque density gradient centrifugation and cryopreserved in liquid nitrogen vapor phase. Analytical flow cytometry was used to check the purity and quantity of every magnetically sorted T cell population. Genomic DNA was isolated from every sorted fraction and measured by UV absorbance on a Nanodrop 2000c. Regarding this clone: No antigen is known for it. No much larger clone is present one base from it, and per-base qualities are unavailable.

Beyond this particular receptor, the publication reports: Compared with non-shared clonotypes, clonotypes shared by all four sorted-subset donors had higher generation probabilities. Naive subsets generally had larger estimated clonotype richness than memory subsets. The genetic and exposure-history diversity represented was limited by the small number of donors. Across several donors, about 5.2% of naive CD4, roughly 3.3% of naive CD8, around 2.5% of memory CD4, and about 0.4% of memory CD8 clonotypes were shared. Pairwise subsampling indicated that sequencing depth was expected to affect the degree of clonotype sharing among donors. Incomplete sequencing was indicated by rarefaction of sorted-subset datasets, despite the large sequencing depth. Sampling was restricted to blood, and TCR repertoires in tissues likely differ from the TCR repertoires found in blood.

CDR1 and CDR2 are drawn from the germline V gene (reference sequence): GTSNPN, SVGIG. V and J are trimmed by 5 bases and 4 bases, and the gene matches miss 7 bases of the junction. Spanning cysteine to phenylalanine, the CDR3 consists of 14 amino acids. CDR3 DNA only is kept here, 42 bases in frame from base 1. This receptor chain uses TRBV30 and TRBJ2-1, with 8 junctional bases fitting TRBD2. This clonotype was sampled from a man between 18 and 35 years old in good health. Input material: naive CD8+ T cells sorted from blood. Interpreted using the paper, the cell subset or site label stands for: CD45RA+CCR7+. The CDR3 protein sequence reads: CAWDAGGGYNEQFF. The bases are TGTGCCTGGGACGCGGGGGGCGGGTACAATGAGCAGTTCTTC.